The clone carrying this T cell receptor beta chain was seen a handful of times. PCR used 60 Vbeta primers and 13 Jbeta primers. The protocol was immunoSEQ multiplex PCR, while the TCRdb copy is restricted to in-frame clones and leaves out a portion. The sample records about 94,000 clones, approximately 66% being singletons. CDR1 is SEHNR, CDR2 FQNEAQ, per germline (reference sequence). Deletions cut 1 base from V and 8 bases from J, with 15 bases between. The CDR3 extends over 15 amino acids. The data were taken from a study of cytomegalovirus exposure and HLA in healthy donors. The TCR was taken from a man younger than 45 in good health and CMV-seronegative. The chain combines TRBV7-9 with TRBJ2-1; D might be TRBD1 (6 bases). The sample taken for sequencing was PBMCs. The CDR3 reads CASSLGQGHLDEQFF. The DNA for the CDR3 is TGTGCCAGCAGCTTAGGGCAGGGGCATCTCGATGAGCAGTTCTTC.